The T cell receptor beta chain described here comes from a study of T cell repertoires in cytomegalovirus infection (dated by TCRdb to between 2018 and 2021). As for the study more broadly: The peptide stimulations were aimed at well-studied HLA-B-restricted epitopes as well as recently identified HLA-C-restricted CMV epitopes, whose presentation resists viral immunomodulation. Donor HLA type was relevant to the analysis, as public TCR beta signatures indicated carriage of CMV infection together with the matching HLA type.

TCRdb records Illumina HiSeq 1500 as the sequencer. TCRdb trimmed the raw reads at Q25, called clones with MiXCR and kept productive beta chains. Rows are unified per CDR3 protein, each entry keeping the most common DNA and genes. Present in this sample are about 740,000 distinct CDR3 sequences, around 35% of which were seen just once. The biggest ten clones account for around a sixth of the sample. Beyond this particular receptor, the publication reports: Carriers of CMV infection plus the relevant HLA type were discriminated by the cumulative frequency of public TCR beta family members in the study cohort and in an independent roughly 340-donor cohort. The ex vivo response was dominated by HLA-C-restricted CMV-specific TCR beta clonotypes, which also provided the single most frequent clonotype in two of eight donors.

The label giving this sample's treatment or condition can be read as: in vitro stimulation with specific CMV peptide epitopes to enrich CMV-specific T cells. To note about this clonotype: Its recognized antigen is unknown. There are no base qualities to consult, and no much larger clone falls within one base.

Trimming takes 2 bases from V and 7 bases from J, and the germline ends sit 9 bases apart. Including the terminal cysteine and phenylalanine, the CDR3 comprises 12 residues. CDR3 DNA is the only sequence kept; it has 36 bases, read in frame from the first base. Sequences MNHEY (CDR1) and SVGAGI (CDR2) are obtained from the germline V gene. The rearrangement joined TRBV6-5 to TRBJ2-7, with a weak D call of TRBD2 (6 bases match). The origin of this receptor is a human donor in good health (CMV status not recorded). Some clones in this sample may be carry-over from other donors' samples. The sample here was cultured PBMCs, taken from culture after CMV antigen stimulation. CDR3 protein: CASSYVGGEQYF. At the DNA level, the sequence is TGTGCCAGCAGTTACGTGGGGGGTGAGCAGTACTTC.